The 29 T cell receptor beta chains below all came from one sample that was sequenced in a study of OX40 agonist ivuxolimab in advanced cancers. Libraries were prepared by immunoSEQ multiplex PCR; TCRdb keeps only in-frame clonotypes and omits some of them. The sample shows 20,000 or so clones, 82% of them seen only once. The material was CD4+ or CD8+ T cells sorted from blood, obtained in a trial of the OX40 agonist ivuxolimab. All receptors come from an adult with an advanced solid tumor such as melanoma, head and neck, liver or kidney cancer.

The V call is TRBV19, the J call TRBJ2-2, with 7 bases identical to TRBD2. V shed 6 bases and J 5 bases; nucleotides not matched to a gene: 9. Germline assignment: CDR1 LNHDA and CDR2 SQIVND (reference sequence). This CDR3 has 15 residues. CDR3 DNA sequence: TGTGCCAGTAGAGGAGGGAGGGCTTATACCGGGGAGCTGTTTTTT. This translates into CASRGGRAYTGELFF.

This clone was detected only once. The DNA of the CDR3 is TGTGCCAGCAGGGGCCAGGGGGCTAGCGACTATGGCTACACCTTC. Residues: CASRGQGASDYGYTF. The V call is TRBV6-5, the J call TRBJ1-2; 8 positions match TRBD1. CDR1 is MNHEY, CDR2 SVGAGI, per germline. CDR3 size: 15 residues. Unmatched junction bases numbered 9, after V lost 6 bases and J lost 3 bases.

This clone appeared a single time. The rearrangement uses TRBV7-3 and TRBJ2-1; D possibly corresponds to TRBD1 (5 bases). Germline CDR1 is SGHTA and CDR2 is FQGTGA. Trimming stripped 1 base from V and 6 bases from J, with 13 bases between. CDR3 length: 15 residues. The CDR3 DNA reads TGTGCCAGCAGCTTAAGGGGCACCGGGTCCAATGAGCAGTTCTTC. This translates into CASSLRGTGSNEQFF.

The chain carries TRBV7-8 and TRBJ1-1, with unresolved D. The CDR3 consists of 13 residues. CDR1 SGHVS and CDR2 FQNEAQ come from the germline V gene. Trimming shortened V by 3 bases and J by 1 base, and 6 bases separated the two germline ends. CDR3 sequence (DNA): TGTGCCAGCAGCTTTGCCGAGAACACTGAAGCTTTCTTT. The encoded protein is CASSFAENTEAFF.

The chain links TRBV29-1 to TRBJ1-4; D is unresolved. V was trimmed by 0 bases and J by 3 bases, leaving 8 bases between them. CDR3 length: 14 residues. The germline V gene encodes CDR1 SQVTM and CDR2 ANQGSEA. The CDR3 sequence is CSVEEQRPNEKLFF. The DNA for the CDR3 is TGCAGCGTTGAAGAACAGCGTCCTAATGAAAAACTGTTTTTT.

V usage is TRBV4-1 and J usage is TRBJ2-2; 9 nucleotides line up with TRBD2. V shed 4 bases, J shed 1 base, and the junction held 22 bases outside the gene matches. Germline loops: CDR1 MGHRA, CDR2 YSYEKL. The CDR3 consists of 22 residues. Here the CDR3 reads CASSLPELAGPQTLGNTGELFF. CDR3 sequence (DNA): TGCGCCAGCAGCCTACCGGAGCTAGCGGGACCCCAAACCCTCGGGAACACCGGGGAGCTGTTTTTT.

The chain joins TRBV15 to TRBJ2-1; D uncertain. Per germline, CDR1 LNHNV and CDR2 YYDKDF (reference sequence). The CDR3 totals 12 residues. Trimming took off 0 bases at V and 9 bases at J, with 6 bases between the two ends. This CDR3 reads CATSRDIGEQFF. DNA for the CDR3: TGTGCCACCAGCAGAGATATCGGTGAGCAGTTCTTC.

The V and J genes are TRBV28 and TRBJ2-7; perhaps D is TRBD1 or TRBD2 (5 bases each). Germline CDR1 MDHEN, CDR2 SYDVKM. V was shortened by 3 bases and J by 3 bases, with 12 bases between the two germline ends. The CDR3 totals 14 residues. The CDR3 loop reads CASSFEGSHYEQYF. The CDR3 coding sequence is TGTGCCAGCAGTTTCGAGGGGAGCCACTACGAGCAGTACTTC.

This chain uses TRBV4-1 with TRBJ1-2; 7 nucleotides agree with TRBD1. In germline, CDR1 is MGHRA, CDR2 YSYEKL. With 6 bases clipped from V and 4 bases from J, the junction kept 5 bases outside the gene matches. The CDR3 sequence is 13 residues long. The CDR3 protein is CASSRDSIYGYTF. The CDR3 DNA follows: TGCGCCAGCAGTCGGGACAGCATCTATGGCTACACCTTC.

This clone was found a few times. This sequence joins TRBV9 and TRBJ1-1, with D unclear. V dropped 0 bases and J dropped 0 bases, with 6 bases sitting between them. There are 14 residues in the CDR3. Germline CDR1 is SGDLS and CDR2 is YYNGEE. As DNA, the CDR3 is TGTGCCAGCAGCGTAGGGGATCTGAACACTGAAGCTTTCTTT. Translation gives CASSVGDLNTEAFF.

The chain employs TRBV27 and TRBJ1-5, with no clear D. Trimming cost V 2 bases and J 3 bases, with 8 bases left between them. The germline V gene encodes CDR1 MNHEY and CDR2 SMNVEV (reference sequence). The CDR3 has 14 amino acids. DNA for the CDR3: TGTGCCAGCAGTTTACGGCAGAACAATCAGCCCCAGCATTTT. Its protein is CASSLRQNNQPQHF.

The chain joins TRBV28 to TRBJ2-7; possibly TRBD2 for D (5 bases). The CDR3 covers 14 residues. Trimming took off 3 bases at V and 4 bases at J, with 13 bases between the two ends. CDR1 is MDHEN and CDR2 is SYDVKM in the germline V gene. The CDR3 here is CASSFKRPGYEQYF. CDR3 coding DNA: TGTGCCAGCAGTTTTAAGCGGCCAGGTTACGAGCAGTACTTC.

V gene TRBV7-2 combines with J gene TRBJ1-1; a possible D gene is TRBD1 (5 bases). Deletions cut 3 bases from V and 6 bases from J, with 11 bases between. Germline-derived CDR1 and CDR2 are SGHTA and FQGNSA. The CDR3 is 13 amino acids. The CDR3 spells CASSFQGGSEAFF. The CDR3 coding sequence is TGTGCCAGCAGCTTTCAGGGAGGTTCTGAAGCTTTCTTT.

The chain recombines TRBV7-9 with TRBJ2-3; D unclear. Germline loops: CDR1 SEHNR, CDR2 FQNEAQ (reference sequence). The CDR3 contains 11 residues. For the CDR3, the DNA is TGTGCGACGGGTTCATCAGATACGCAGTATTTT. It encodes CATGSSDTQYF.

The V call is TRBV18, the J call TRBJ1-2; 9 nucleotides align to TRBD1. Germline CDR1 and CDR2: KGHSH and LQKENI. Trimming at V came to 4 bases and at J to 2 bases, leaving 2 bases not matched to a gene. This CDR3 has 14 amino acids. The CDR3 DNA follows: TGTGCCAGCTCACGGGACAGGGCAAACTATGGCTACACCTTC. This gives the protein CASSRDRANYGYTF.

By share, this clone counts as medium-sized (0.01 to 0.1%). This chain connects TRBV5-4 to TRBJ2-2; tentatively, D is TRBD1 or TRBD2 (6 bases each). Trimming stripped 7 bases from V and 5 bases from J, with 18 bases between. The CDR3 extends over 15 amino acids. CDR1 and CDR2 (germline): SGHNT, YYREEE (reference sequence). CDR3 bases: TGTGCCAGCGAACGGGACTTAAGGGGGACCGGGGAGCTGTTTTTT. This codes for CASERDLRGTGELFF.

The chain uses TRBV5-4 and TRBJ2-3; D not resolved. Germline CDR1 and CDR2: SGHNT and YYREEE (reference sequence). The CDR3 has 11 residues. The germline V and J ends were trimmed by 4 bases and 2 bases, with 2 bases remaining between them. CDR3 sequence reads: CASSLTDTQYF. Written as DNA, the CDR3 is TGTGCCAGCAGCCTCACAGATACGCAGTATTTT.

This chain uses TRBV6-5 with TRBJ2-7, with TRBD1 as a possible D gene (6 bases). This CDR3 has 14 residues. Germline V gene data show CDR1 as MNHEY and CDR2 as SVGAGI. The V gene lost 4 bases and the J gene lost 0 bases, with 10 bases spanning the gap. The CDR3 spells CASSSGRGSYEQYF. As DNA, the CDR3 is TGTGCCAGCAGTTCCGGCAGGGGCTCCTACGAGCAGTACTTC.

The chain carries TRBV5-5 and TRBJ1-4; no clear D. Trimming took off 2 bases at V and 6 bases at J, with 8 bases between the two ends. This CDR3 has 13 residues. Per germline, CDR1 SGHKS and CDR2 YYEKEE (reference sequence). The CDR3 spells CASSFTRDEKLFF. The CDR3 coding sequence is TGTGCCAGCAGCTTTACTCGAGATGAAAAACTGTTTTTT.

The J gene is TRBJ1-2, the V gene TRBV2; D is unresolved. The CDR3 spans 15 residues. The ends were cut back, 5 bases at V and 3 bases at J, with 16 bases in the middle. CDR1 is SNHLY, CDR2 FYNNEI, per germline. CDR3 amino acids: CASSSSVERDYGYTF. The CDR3 DNA is TGTGCCAGCAGTTCTTCAGTAGAGAGGGACTATGGCTACACCTTC.

This clone is labeled medium-sized. The chain links TRBV11-2 to TRBJ1-1; D gene uncertain. CDR3 length: 13 amino acids. V lost 8 bases and J 1 base, leaving 11 bases between the germline ends. Germline-derived CDR1 and CDR2 are SGHAT and FQNNGV. The CDR3: CASSSAKNTEAFF. The CDR3 bases are TGTGCCAGCTCGTCAGCCAAGAACACTGAAGCTTTCTTT.

This clone was recorded only once. This chain links TRBV2 with TRBJ1-6; D remains ambiguous. From germline, CDR1 is SNHLY and CDR2 FYNNEI. This CDR3 is 17 amino acids long. The ends were cut back, 3 bases at V and 0 bases at J, with 12 bases in the middle. The CDR3 here is CASSEETASSYNSPLHF. The CDR3 coding sequence is TGTGCCAGCAGTGAGGAAACGGCGAGCTCCTATAATTCACCCCTCCACTTT.

The chain is built from TRBV7-3 and TRBJ2-3, with 10 bases aligning to TRBD2. Per germline, CDR1 SGHTA and CDR2 FQGTGA. The CDR3 totals 13 residues. V lost 5 bases to trimming and J lost 4 bases; unmatched junction nucleotides: 0. CDR3 coding DNA: TGTGCCAGCAGCCTAGCGGGAGCAGATACGCAGTATTTT. Residues: CASSLAGADTQYF. The variable domain in full, completed from reference TRBV7-3 and TRBJ2-3, reads GAGVSQTPSNKVTEKGKYVELRCDPISGHTALYWYRQSLGQGPEFLIYFQGTGAADDSGLPNDRFFAVRPEGSVSTLKIQRTERGDSAVYLCASSLAGADTQYFGPGTRLTVL.

This clone has just a few counts. The junction differs from germline at one of its ends, possibly a read error. This chain connects TRBV29-1 to TRBJ2-4, with TRBD2 identical over 9 bases. The length of the CDR3 is 12 residues. In germline, CDR1 is SQVTM, CDR2 ANQGSEA. CDR3 in DNA: TGCAGCGTTGAAGACGCGGGGGGGGGTTCTCTTTTC. Amino acids: CSVEDAGGGSLF.

The CDR3, as DNA: TGTGCCAGCAGCAAAGTGGACCTAGCGGGGCGGACCGGGGAGCTGTTTTTT. Its translation is CASSKVDLAGRTGELFF. The rearrangement joins TRBV21-1 to TRBJ2-2; the D call of TRBD2 is as the table states it, not checked on the DNA. TRBV21-1 is a documented pseudogene. CDR3 length equals 17 residues.

V gene TRBV28 combines with J gene TRBJ2-5; TRBD2 aligns across 8 bases. This CDR3 contains 14 residues. Germline CDR1 and CDR2: MDHEN and SYDVKM. V lost 3 bases and J lost 5; bases outside the gene matches: 5. The CDR3 bases are TGTGCCAGCAGTTTTGCGGGCGGGAGGGAGACCCAGTACTTC. It translates to CASSFAGGRETQYF.

This chain links TRBV4-3 with TRBJ2-1, with unresolved D. The germline gives CDR1 LGHNA, CDR2 YSLEER. The CDR3 spans 14 residues. Trimming cost V 0 bases and J 9 bases, with 12 bases left between them. The CDR3 region is CASSQETAAIEQFF. The CDR3 DNA follows: TGCGCCAGCAGCCAAGAGACGGCAGCGATTGAGCAGTTCTTC.

CDR3 region: CASSIGDRNTEAFF. The CDR3 DNA reads TGTGCCAGTAGTATAGGTGACAGGAACACTGAAGCTTTCTTT. The chain is built from TRBV19 and TRBJ1-1; D possibly corresponds to TRBD1 (5 bases). In germline, CDR1 is LNHDA, CDR2 SQIVND (reference sequence). CDR3 length: 14 residues. V lost 1 base, J lost 1 base, and 7 bases lay in between.

The V gene is TRBV19, the J gene TRBJ2-2, with 8 bases that match TRBD2. Germline CDR1 reads LNHDA; CDR2 reads SQIVND (reference sequence). CDR3 size: 18 residues. Trimming at V came to 2 bases and at J to 1 base, leaving 9 bases not matched to a gene. CDR3 loop: CASSIIGSGGWNTGELFF. CDR3 bases: TGTGCCAGTAGTATAATTGGAAGCGGGGGCTGGAACACCGGGGAGCTGTTTTTT.